This T cell receptor beta chain was observed in a study of PD-L1 blockade in urothelial cancer. Findings and limits, study-wide: Durable-benefit cases showed more tumor-associated blood clone expansion at 3 weeks.

Time point given: peripheral blood 6 weeks after treatment start. This clone was picked up a small number of times. Antigen specificity is unknown. The CDR3 loop spans 17 amino acids. V dropped 4 bases and J dropped 6; count of bases not matched to a gene: 14. CDR1 is MDHEN and CDR2 is SYDVKM in the germline V gene. Assay: immunoSEQ multiplex PCR; the TCRdb copy retains only in-frame clones and omits some. The sample records approximately 25,000 clones, roughly 85% being singletons. The rearrangement links TRBV28 to TRBJ2-3; 9 nucleotides align to TRBD1. Sample: PBMCs, taken around atezolizumab (anti-PD-L1) treatment. The sequence derives from a man between 65 and 79 years old with urothelial cancer. The CDR3 DNA sequence: TGTGCCAGCAGTTCTAGACCGGGACAGGGAGATCACGATACGCAGTATTTT. Translation gives CASSSRPGQGDHDTQYF. The full variable domain, in which reference TRBV28 and TRBJ2-3 provide the parts outside the CDR3, is DVKVTQSSRYLVKRTGEKVFLECVQDMDHENMFWYRQDPGLGLRLIYFSYDVKMKEKGDIPEGYSVSREKKERFSLILESASTNQTSMYLCASSSRPGQGDHDTQYFGPGTRLTVL.